The T cell receptor (beta chain) described here comes from a study of T cells after yellow fever vaccination. The CDR3 consists of 14 residues. The trim removed 3 bases at V and 7 bases at J, leaving 6 bases unmatched. Per germline, CDR1 SGHTA and CDR2 FQGNSA. The sample holds a few counts of this clonotype. In TCRdb, the 5' RACE reads were re-called with MiXCR into one record per CDR3 protein. The sample has about 550,000 distinct CDR3 sequences; about 19% are singletons. This sample comprised PBMCs, obtained 15 days after the yellow fever booster vaccination. This clonotype originated in a man in his thirties or forties who received the YFV17D yellow fever vaccine. The rearrangement links TRBV7-2 to TRBJ1-1; 9 nucleotides agree with TRBD1. The CDR3 coding sequence is TGTGCCAGCAGCTTTCTACAGGGGGCGGGTGAAGCTTTCTTT. It specifies CASSFLQGAGEAFF.